Described below is a single TCR beta chain sequence and its context. Antigen: not known. The germline gives CDR1 KGHSH, CDR2 LQKENI. V was cut by 5 bases and J by 3 bases, with 10 bases left in between. The CDR3 runs to 13 residues. These data originate in a study of a mutant IDH1 vaccine in newly diagnosed glioma. About the study: Males made up about 62% and females roughly 38% of treated patients, whose mean age was 40.4 years.

Described time point: week 5, during vaccination. Vaccinated patients received 300 ug of mutant IDH1 20-mer peptide per dose, with topical imiquimod. Some clones are missing from TCRdb's copy, which holds only in-frame ones; the method was immunoSEQ multiplex PCR. The sample holds 40,000 to 50,000 clones, 70% to 90% seen once. Study results and caveats: With respect to changes in top peripheral T cell clonotypes, pseudoprogression seemed unrelated.

Material: PBMCs, obtained from a glioma patient whose treatment included an IDH1 peptide vaccine. The rearrangement joins TRBV18 to TRBJ1-2; no clear D. This receptor was obtained from a man aged 35-49 years with glioma. CDR3 residues: CASSEGVDYGYTF. The CDR3 DNA follows: TGTGCCAGCTCAGAGGGCGTAGACTATGGCTACACCTTC.